This T cell receptor (beta chain) was observed in a study of blood T cell repertoires in COVID-19. Study as a whole: T cells, B-cell-depleted T cells, or PBMCs provided the cDNA or gDNA that served as material.

This clone was found once. Germline CDR1 MNHEY, CDR2 SVGAGI. Trimming cost V 5 bases and J 8 bases, with 10 bases left between them. The CDR3 is made up of 13 amino acids. Assay used: immunoSEQ multiplex PCR; TCRdb lists only in-frame clones, some missing. The table records 210,000 or so clones, approximately 84% of them present only once. The clonotype was recovered from a woman of 80 years or more with COVID-19, enrolled during active disease. Sequencing used peripheral blood. This rearrangement joins TRBV6-5 to TRBJ1-6; D uncertain. The CDR3 loop is CASSLGNDSPLHF. The CDR3 coding sequence is TGTGCCAGCAGTCTCGGGAACGATTCACCCCTCCACTTT.